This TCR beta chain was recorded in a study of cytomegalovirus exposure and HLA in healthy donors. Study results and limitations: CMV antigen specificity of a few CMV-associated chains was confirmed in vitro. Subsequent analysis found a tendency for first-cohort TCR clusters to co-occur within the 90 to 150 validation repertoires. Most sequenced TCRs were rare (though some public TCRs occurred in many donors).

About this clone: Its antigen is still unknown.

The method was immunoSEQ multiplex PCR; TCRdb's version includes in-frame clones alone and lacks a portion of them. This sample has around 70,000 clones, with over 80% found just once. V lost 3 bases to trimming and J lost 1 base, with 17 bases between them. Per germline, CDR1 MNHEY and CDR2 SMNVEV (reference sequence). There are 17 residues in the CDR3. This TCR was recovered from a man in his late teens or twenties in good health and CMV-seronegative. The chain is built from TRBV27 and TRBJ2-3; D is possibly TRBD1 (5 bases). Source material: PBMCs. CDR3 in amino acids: CASSFYRQLEGTDTQYF. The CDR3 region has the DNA TGTGCCAGCAGTTTTTACCGACAGCTTGAGGGCACAGATACGCAGTATTTT.